This section outlines one T cell receptor beta chain sequence together with its context. In the authors' workflow: Estimation of nucleated cell counts relied on the amplification of reference gene primers. Sequencing was performed with immunoSEQ multiplex PCR; in TCRdb, only in-frame clones are kept and a portion is missing. D and trimming were read from the DNA, whereas the V and J calls and clone size are those reported in that table. The sample yields more than 85,000 clones, approximately 80% seen once. CDR1 and CDR2 from the germline V gene are GTSNPN and SVGIG (reference sequence). Germline trimming cut 8 bases from V and 4 bases from J; bases unmatched to any gene: 11. The CDR3 sequence is 13 residues long. This record belongs to a study of blood T cell repertoires in COVID-19. Study background: There were acute and convalescent COVID-19 samples, and they came from the United States, Italy and Spain. PBMCs, B-cell-depleted T cells, or T cells were the source of the cDNA or gDNA that made up the material.

The sequence derives from a woman in her sixties with acute or convalescent COVID-19. The material sequenced was peripheral blood. The V call is TRBV30, the J call TRBJ2-7; TRBD2 matches at 7 bases. Written as DNA, the CDR3 is TGTGCCCTACATGGACGGGGGGTTTACGAGCAGTACTTC. This gives the protein CALHGRGVYEQYF.